The rows below give T cell receptor beta chains drawn from one sample of a study of shared clonotypes between healthy human individuals. Method: immunoSEQ multiplex PCR; TCRdb's copy keeps in-frame clones and lacks some. The table lists some 510,000 clones, 75% to 85% of them singletons. Sequencing input: PBMCs. Receptors were obtained from a woman aged 40 to 55 in good health. Some clones in this sample may be carry-over from other donors' samples. Each CDR3 is given with its conserved first and last residue. D genes are given only for firm matches. Rows may omit the clone size; those that give it use once, few, many or a size class.

size	D	V	J	CDR3	DNA
NA	TRBD2	TRBV7-9	TRBJ2-7	CASSLTSGRFYEQYF	TGTGCCAGCAGCTTAACTAGCGGGAGGTTCTACGAGCAGTACTTC
once	NA	TRBV6-4	TRBJ1-1	CASRREVGGTEAFF	TGTGCCAGCAGACGAGAAGTGGGGGGCACTGAAGCTTTCTTT
few	NA	TRBV27	TRBJ1-5	CASSYLSNQPQHF	TGTGCCAGCAGTTACCTCAGCAATCAGCCCCAGCATTTT
many	NA	TRBV2	TRBJ1-5	CASSAEGNQPQHF	TGTGCCAGCAGCGCGGAAGGCAATCAGCCCCAGCATTTT
NA	NA	TRBV5-1	TRBJ2-5	CASSLVGYQETQYF	TGCGCCAGCAGCTTGGTTGGGTACCAAGAGACCCAGTACTTC
few	TRBD1	TRBV27	TRBJ2-7	CASSLGQSYEQYF	TGTGCCAGCAGTTTGGGACAGTCCTACGAGCAGTACTTC
once	TRBD2	TRBV7-2	TRBJ2-3	CASSLRAGEGNTQYF	TGTGCCAGCAGCTTAAGGGCGGGAGAGGGTAATACGCAGTATTTT
NA	NA	TRBV9	TRBJ2-4	CASSSGPARAKNIQYF	TGTGCCAGCAGCTCGGGACCCGCGCGAGCCAAAAACATTCAGTACTTC
NA	NA	TRBV18	TRBJ1-1	CASSPLEGGTEAFF	TGTGCCAGCTCACCGCTGGAGGGTGGGACTGAAGCTTTCTTT
NA	NA	TRBV21-1	TRBJ2-7	CASSPLESGRPYEQYF	TGTGCCAGCAGCCCCCTAGAGAGCGGGCGCCCCTACGAGCAGTACTTC
NA	TRBD1	TRBV7-9	TRBJ1-6	CASSPRGTGDSPLHF	TGTGCCAGCAGCCCACGGGGGACAGGAGATTCACCCCTCCACTTT
NA	NA	TRBV6-4	TRBJ2-5	CASSGETQYF	TGTGCCAGCAGTGGGGAGACCCAGTACTTC
NA	TRBD2	TRBV19	TRBJ2-1	CASILRLAGGYNEQFF	TGTGCCAGTATTTTACGACTAGCGGGAGGATACAATGAGCAGTTCTTC
NA	NA	TRBV7-2	TRBJ2-3	CASSLVQNTDTQYF	TGTGCCAGCAGCTTAGTCCAGAACACAGATACGCAGTATTTT
NA	NA	TRBV27	TRBJ2-7	CASSLSGGYPYEQYF	TGTGCCAGCAGTTTATCAGGCGGTTATCCCTACGAGCAGTACTTC
NA	NA	TRBV5-1	TRBJ2-2	CASSLTEDTGELFF	TGCGCCAGCAGCCTGACAGAAGACACCGGGGAGCTGTTTTTT
few	NA	TRBV18	TRBJ1-2	CASSPLREGSAGYTF	TGTGCCAGCTCACCCCTACGGGAGGGATCGGCTGGCTACACCTTC
NA	TRBD2	TRBV18	TRBJ2-7	CASSGLAPNSYEQYF	TGTGCCAGCTCAGGACTAGCGCCAAACTCCTACGAGCAGTACTTC
many	NA	TRBV5-4	TRBJ2-1	CATGTRGNEQFF	TGTGCCACCGGAACCAGGGGCAATGAGCAGTTCTTC
NA	NA	TRBV7-3	TRBJ2-4	CASSLTTHDIQYF	TGTGCCAGCAGCTTAACGACTCATGACATTCAGTACTTC
NA	NA	TRBV30	TRBJ2-1	CAWSVLYSEQFF	TGTGCCTGGAGTGTACTGTACAGTGAGCAGTTCTTC
many	NA	TRBV7-6	TRBJ2-3	CASSLIGGKSTDTQYF	TGTGCCAGCAGCTTAATAGGCGGGAAGAGCACAGATACGCAGTATTTT
NA	NA	TRBV6-6	TRBJ1-2	CASSPDRLGAGYTF	TGTGCCAGCAGTCCTGACAGGTTAGGCGCTGGCTACACCTTC
NA	TRBD1	TRBV5-1	TRBJ2-1	CASSLAAGQGIHEQFF	TGCGCCAGCAGCTTGGCAGCCGGACAGGGAATCCATGAGCAGTTCTTC
NA	NA	TRBV6-5	TRBJ2-7	CASSYLPGSRSYEQYF	TGTGCCAGCAGTTACTTACCGGGATCCCGGTCCTACGAGCAGTACTTC
NA	NA	TRBV23-1	TRBJ2-3	CASRVGLPGSDTQYF	TGCGCCAGCAGGGTCGGACTACCGGGGAGCGATACGCAGTATTTT
NA	NA	TRBV11-2	TRBJ2-7	CASSATLATYEQYF	TGTGCCAGCAGCGCGACACTAGCCACCTACGAGCAGTACTTC
NA	TRBD2	TRBV7-2	TRBJ2-7	CASSLVPGLAASYEQYF	TGTGCCAGCAGCTTAGTCCCCGGACTAGCGGCCTCCTACGAGCAGTACTTC
NA	NA	TRBV4-3	TRBJ2-4	CASSQDRWDLAKNIQYF	TGCGCCAGCAGCCAAGATCGATGGGATCTAGCCAAAAACATTCAGTACTTC
NA	NA	TRBV15	TRBJ1-5	CATSRDRGQPQHF	TGTGCCACCAGCAGAGATCGGGGCCAGCCCCAGCATTTT
NA	NA	TRBV18	TRBJ1-4	CASSPPPGFGEKLFF	TGTGCCAGCTCACCCCCTCCAGGGTTCGGTGAAAAACTGTTTTTT
NA	NA	TRBV5-1	TRBJ2-7	CASSLFGGTEQYF	TGCGCCAGCAGCTTGTTTGGGGGCACCGAGCAGTACTTC
NA	NA	TRBV7-8	TRBJ2-3	CASSLGGWGTDTQYF	TGTGCCAGCAGCTTAGGGGGGTGGGGCACAGATACGCAGTATTTT
NA	TRBD1	TRBV9	TRBJ1-5	CASSRAGQGDQPQHF	TGTGCCAGCAGCAGAGCCGGACAGGGCGATCAGCCCCAGCATTTT
NA	NA	TRBV9	TRBJ2-7	CASSVGLAVSEQYF	TGTGCCAGCAGCGTTGGGCTGGCAGTTTCCGAGCAGTACTTC
NA	NA	TRBV6-6	TRBJ2-5	CASSYAPPVRGETQYF	TGTGCCAGCAGTTACGCCCCGCCGGTCCGGGGAGAGACCCAGTACTTC
NA	NA	TRBV27	TRBJ1-5	CASSLRYPRDQPQHF	TGTGCCAGCAGTTTACGCTACCCGAGGGATCAGCCCCAGCATTTT
NA	TRBD2	TRBV4-1	TRBJ2-2	CASSQALAGVGTGELFF	TGCGCCAGCAGCCAAGCACTAGCGGGAGTGGGCACCGGGGAGCTGTTTTTT
NA	TRBD1	TRBV19	TRBJ2-5	CASSTQTGAGETQYF	TGTGCCAGTAGTACCCAGACAGGGGCCGGAGAGACCCAGTACTTC
NA	NA	TRBV4-2	TRBJ2-1	CASSQAGTTNEQFF	TGTGCCAGCAGCCAAGCCGGGACGACCAATGAGCAGTTCTTC
NA	TRBD1	TRBV10-3	TRBJ1-2	CAIRHPDRPGEGYTF	TGTGCCATCAGACACCCGGACAGGCCGGGTGAGGGCTACACCTTC
NA	TRBD1	TRBV2	TRBJ2-2	CASFPGQKNTGELFF	TGTGCCAGTTTCCCGGGACAGAAAAACACCGGGGAGCTGTTTTTT
NA	NA	TRBV29-1	TRBJ1-1	CSVGGRLDTEAFF	TGCAGCGTTGGAGGGAGGTTAGACACTGAAGCTTTCTTT
NA	NA	TRBV9	TRBJ1-5	CASSVGAENQPQHF	TGTGCCAGCAGCGTAGGGGCCGAAAATCAGCCCCAGCATTTT
NA	NA	TRBV5-6	TRBJ2-3	CASSLVGRTDTQYF	TGTGCCAGCAGCTTGGTAGGCCGCACAGATACGCAGTATTTT
NA	TRBD2	TRBV19	TRBJ2-7	CASSPRTSGYYEQYF	TGTGCCAGTAGTCCGAGGACTAGCGGGTACTACGAGCAGTACTTC